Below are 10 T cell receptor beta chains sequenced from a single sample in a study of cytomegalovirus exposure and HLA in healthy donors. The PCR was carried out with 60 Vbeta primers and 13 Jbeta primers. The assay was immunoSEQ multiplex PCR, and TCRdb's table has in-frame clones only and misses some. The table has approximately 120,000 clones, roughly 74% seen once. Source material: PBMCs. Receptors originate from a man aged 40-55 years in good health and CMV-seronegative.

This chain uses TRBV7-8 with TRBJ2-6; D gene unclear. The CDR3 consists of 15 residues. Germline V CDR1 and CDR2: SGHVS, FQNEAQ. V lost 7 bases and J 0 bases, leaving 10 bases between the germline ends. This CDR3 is CASNPTGSGANVLTF. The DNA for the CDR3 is TGTGCCAGCAACCCAACGGGCTCTGGGGCCAACGTCCTGACTTTC. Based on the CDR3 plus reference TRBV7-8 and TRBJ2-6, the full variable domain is GAGVSQSPRYKVAKRGQDVALRCDPISGHVSLFWYQQALGQGPEFLTYFQNEAQLDKSGLPSDRFFAERPEGSVSTLKIQRTQQEDSAVYLCASNPTGSGANVLTFGAGSRLTVL.

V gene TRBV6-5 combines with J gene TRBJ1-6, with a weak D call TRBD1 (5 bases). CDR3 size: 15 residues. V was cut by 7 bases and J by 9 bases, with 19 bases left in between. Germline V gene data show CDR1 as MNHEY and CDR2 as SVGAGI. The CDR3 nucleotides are TGTGCCAGCAATAACCGGGACTTCGGAAGTTCACCCCTCCACTTT. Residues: CASNNRDFGSSPLHF.

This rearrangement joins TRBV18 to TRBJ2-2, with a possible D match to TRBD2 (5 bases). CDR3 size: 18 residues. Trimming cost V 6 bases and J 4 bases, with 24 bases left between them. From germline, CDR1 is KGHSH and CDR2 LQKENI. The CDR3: CASSSRRRGFDRTGELFF. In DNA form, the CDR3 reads TGTGCCAGCTCTAGCCGGCGACGGGGTTTTGATCGCACCGGGGAGCTGTTTTTT.

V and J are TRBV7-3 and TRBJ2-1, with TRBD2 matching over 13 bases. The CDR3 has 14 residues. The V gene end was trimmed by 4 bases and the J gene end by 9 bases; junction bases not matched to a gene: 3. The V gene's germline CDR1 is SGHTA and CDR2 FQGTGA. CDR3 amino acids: CASSSGLAGIEQFF. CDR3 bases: TGTGCCAGCAGCTCGGGACTAGCGGGGATTGAGCAGTTCTTC.

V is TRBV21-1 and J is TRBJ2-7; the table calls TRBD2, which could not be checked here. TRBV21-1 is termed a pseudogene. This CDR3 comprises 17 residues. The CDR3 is CASSNPGPSGGFYEQYF. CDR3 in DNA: TGTGCCAGCAGCAATCCCGGCCCTAGCGGGGGCTTCTACGAGCAGTACTTC.

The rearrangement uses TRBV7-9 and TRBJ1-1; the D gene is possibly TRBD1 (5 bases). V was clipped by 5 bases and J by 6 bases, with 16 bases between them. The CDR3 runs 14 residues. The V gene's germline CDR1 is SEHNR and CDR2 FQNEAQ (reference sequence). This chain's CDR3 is CASSLTTGPAEAFF. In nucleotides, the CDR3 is TGTGCCAGCAGCCTAACCACAGGCCCCGCTGAAGCTTTCTTT.

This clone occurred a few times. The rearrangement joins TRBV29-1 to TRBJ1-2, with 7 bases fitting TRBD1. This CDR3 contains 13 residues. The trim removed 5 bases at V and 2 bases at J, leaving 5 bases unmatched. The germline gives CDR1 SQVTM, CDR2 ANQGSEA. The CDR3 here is CSVSGQNNYGYTF. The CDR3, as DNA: TGCAGCGTTTCGGGACAGAACAACTATGGCTACACCTTC.

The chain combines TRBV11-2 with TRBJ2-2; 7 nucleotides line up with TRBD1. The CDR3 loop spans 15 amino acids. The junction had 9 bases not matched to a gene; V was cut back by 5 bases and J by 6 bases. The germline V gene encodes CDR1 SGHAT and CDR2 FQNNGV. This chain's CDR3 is CASSLTKTGAGELFF. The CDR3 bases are TGTGCCAGCAGCCTAACGAAAACAGGGGCCGGGGAGCTGTTTTTT.

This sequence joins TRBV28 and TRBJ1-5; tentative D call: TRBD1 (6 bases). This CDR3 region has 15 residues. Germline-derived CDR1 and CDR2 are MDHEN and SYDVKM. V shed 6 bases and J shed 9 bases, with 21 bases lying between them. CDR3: CASSRDTGNHRPQHF. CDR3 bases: TGTGCCAGCAGCCGGGACACAGGGAATCATCGGCCCCAGCATTTT.

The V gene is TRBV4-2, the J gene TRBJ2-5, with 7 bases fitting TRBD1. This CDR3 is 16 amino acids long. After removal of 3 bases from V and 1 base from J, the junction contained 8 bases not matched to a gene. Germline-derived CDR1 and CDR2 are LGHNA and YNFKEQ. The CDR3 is CASSHEYGTVQETQYF. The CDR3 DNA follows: TGTGCCAGCAGCCACGAATATGGGACAGTCCAAGAGACCCAGTACTTC.